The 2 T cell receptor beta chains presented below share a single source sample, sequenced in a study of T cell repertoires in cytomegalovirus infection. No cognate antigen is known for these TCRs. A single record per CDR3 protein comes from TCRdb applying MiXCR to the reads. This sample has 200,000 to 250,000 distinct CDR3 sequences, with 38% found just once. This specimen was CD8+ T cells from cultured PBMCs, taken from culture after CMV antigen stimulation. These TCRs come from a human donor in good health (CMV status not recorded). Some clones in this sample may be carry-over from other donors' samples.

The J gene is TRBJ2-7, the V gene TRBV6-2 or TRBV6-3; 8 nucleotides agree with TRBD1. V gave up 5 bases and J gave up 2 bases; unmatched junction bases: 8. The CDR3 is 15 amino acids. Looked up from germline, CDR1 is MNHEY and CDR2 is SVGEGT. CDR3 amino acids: CASSHNRDRPYEQYF. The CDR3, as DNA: TGTGCCAGCAGTCACAACCGGGACAGGCCCTACGAGCAGTACTTC.

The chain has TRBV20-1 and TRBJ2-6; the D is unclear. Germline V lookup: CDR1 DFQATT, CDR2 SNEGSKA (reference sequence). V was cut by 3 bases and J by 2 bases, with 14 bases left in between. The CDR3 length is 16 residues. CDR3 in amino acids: CSASVLEGAGANVLTF. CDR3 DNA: TGCAGTGCTAGTGTTCTGGAAGGTGCTGGGGCCAACGTCCTGACTTTC.